The TCR beta chain under discussion was sequenced for a study of cytomegalovirus exposure and HLA in healthy donors. Study-level information: Researchers previously reported finding fewer than 140 million unique TCR beta sequences from around 200 million T cells. Study-level findings and limits: Accurate predictions that matched the HLA-A and HLA-B alleles of most subjects were reportedly made from TCR beta sequences.

With regard to this clone: The target antigen is unknown.

The PCR contained 60 Vbeta and 13 Jbeta primers. Produced via immunoSEQ multiplex PCR; TCRdb's table is partial and in-frame only. In the table there are around 190,000 clones, about 84% of which are singletons. This CDR3 region has 15 residues. Trimming at V came to 5 bases and at J to 2 bases, leaving 6 bases not matched to a gene. Germline V CDR1 and CDR2: SGHTA, FQGTGA. Source material: PBMCs. The chain uses TRBV7-3 and TRBJ2-3; 8 nucleotides align to TRBD2. The sequence derives from a woman aged 25 to 45 in good health and CMV-seropositive. CDR3 residues: CASSQSGRYTDTQYF. The CDR3 DNA is TGTGCCAGCAGCCAGAGCGGGAGATACACAGATACGCAGTATTTT.